These 18 T cell receptor beta chains were all obtained from the same sample, sequenced in a study of blood T cell repertoires in COVID-19. Clones were sequenced by immunoSEQ multiplex PCR, and TCRdb holds only the in-frame ones, with some missing. There are 250,000 to 300,000 clones in the sample; around 90% occur only once, and about 2% lies in the top ten. The sequencing sample was made of PBMCs or T cells enriched from blood (not recorded which). All receptors derive from a woman aged 35 to 49 with acute COVID-19.

This rearrangement joins TRBV6-5 to TRBJ1-5; D not certain. CDR3 size: 10 residues. V shed 7 bases and J shed 9 bases, with 7 bases lying between them. In germline, CDR1 is MNHEY, CDR2 SVGAGI. CDR3 protein: CASNSRPQHF. The CDR3 region has the DNA TGTGCCAGCAACTCGCGGCCCCAGCATTTT.

The chain links TRBV4-2 to TRBJ1-1; tentative D call: TRBD1 (5 bases). V shed 0 bases and J shed 6 bases, with 17 bases lying between them. The CDR3 runs 16 residues. Germline V CDR1 and CDR2: LGHNA, YNFKEQ. The DNA of the CDR3 is TGTGCCAGCAGCCAAGATCGTCAGGGTAGGAGTTCTGAAGCTTTCTTT. Translating it yields CASSQDRQGRSSEAFF.

For the CDR3, the DNA is TGTGCCAGCAGCTTCGGCAGGGTCTACATGAACACTGAAGCTTTCTTT. It encodes CASSFGRVYMNTEAFF. The gene calls are TRBV5-5 and TRBJ1-1, with D possibly matching TRBD1 (5 bases). Trimming took 2 bases from V and 0 from J, leaving 14 bases between them. The CDR3 has 16 residues. Looked up from germline, CDR1 is SGHKS and CDR2 is YYEKEE (reference sequence).

V gene TRBV24-1 combines with J gene TRBJ2-3, with 11 bases aligning to TRBD2. CDR1 and CDR2 from the germline V gene are KGHDR and SFDVKD. The CDR3 spans 15 residues. V lost 4 bases and J lost 5; bases outside the gene matches: 4. The CDR3 loop is CATSDPGTSGDTQYF. The CDR3 DNA reads TGTGCCACCAGTGACCCCGGGACTAGCGGAGATACGCAGTATTTT.

This chain connects TRBV7-2 to TRBJ2-1; 7 positions match TRBD1. The V gene's germline CDR1 is SGHTA and CDR2 FQGNSA. This CDR3 has 15 residues. Losses at the gene ends were 4 bases for V and 2 bases for J; bases not matched to a gene: 5. CDR3 DNA sequence: TGTGCCAGCAGCTCAGACAGGGCAGCCTACAATGAGCAGTTCTTC. Protein: CASSSDRAAYNEQFF. Looking up the rest from reference TRBV7-2 and TRBJ2-1 gives the full variable domain: GAGVSQSPSNKVTEKGKDVELRCDPISGHTALYWYRQSLGQGLEFLIYFQGNSAPDKSGLPSDRFSAERTGGSVSTLTIQRTQQEDSAVYLCASSSDRAAYNEQFFGPGTRLTVL.

V usage is TRBV2 and J usage is TRBJ2-3, with TRBD1 matching over 8 bases. The J segment lost 3 bases and the V segment lost 5 bases, leaving 4 bases of the junction unmatched. The CDR3 sequence is 14 residues long. Germline CDR1 and CDR2: SNHLY and FYNNEI. The CDR3 coding sequence is TGTGCCAGCAGTTTTGACAGGGGAACAGATACGCAGTATTTT. Translated: CASSFDRGTDTQYF.

The genes are TRBV7-2 and TRBJ2-6; TRBD2 is a possible D gene (5 bases). The CDR3 spans 17 residues. Germline CDR1 and CDR2: SGHTA and FQGNSA. Trimming removed 2 bases from V and 3 bases from J, with 14 bases in between. The CDR3 reads CASSLRGSLVGANVLTF. The DNA of the CDR3 is TGTGCCAGCAGCTTACGAGGGTCTCTGGTTGGGGCCAACGTCCTGACTTTC.

This clone has just a few counts. CDR3 coding DNA: TGTGCCAGCAGCGACCAAGACAGGTCGTCTGGAAACACCATATATTTT. Translation gives CASSDQDRSSGNTIYF. This chain uses TRBV7-9 with TRBJ1-3, with D tentatively TRBD1 (6 bases). Germline CDR1 is SEHNR and CDR2 is FQNEAQ (reference sequence). The length of the CDR3 is 16 residues. Trimming took off 5 bases at V and 1 base at J, with 15 bases between the two ends. The entire variable domain, with the rest obtained from reference TRBV7-9 and TRBJ1-3, is as follows: DTGVSQNPRHKITKRGQNVTFRCDPISEHNRLYWYRQTLGQGPEFLTYFQNEAQLEKSRLLSDRFSAERPKGSFSTLEIQRTEQGDSAMYLCASSDQDRSSGNTIYFGEGSWLTVV.

V gene TRBV5-1 combines with J gene TRBJ2-5; 10 bases fit TRBD1. This CDR3 contains 15 residues. Germline V gene sequence: CDR1 SGHRS, CDR2 YFSETQ. Trimming at V came to 0 bases and at J to 5 bases, leaving 4 bases not matched to a gene. The CDR3 nucleotides read TGCGCCAGCAGCTTGGGACAGGGGGCTGCTGAGACCCAGTACTTC. Encoded protein: CASSLGQGAAETQYF.

The rearrangement links TRBV12-5 to TRBJ2-1; 7 bases match TRBD1. Unmatched junction bases numbered 15, after V lost 0 bases and J lost 7 bases. From germline, CDR1 is LGHNT and CDR2 FRNRAP. This CDR3 has 18 amino acids. The CDR3 coding sequence is TGTGCTAGTGGTTTGGTCCTTGGACAGGCGCCAAAAGGAAATGAGCAGTTCTTC. Translated, it gives CASGLVLGQAPKGNEQFF.

V gene TRBV23-1 combines with J gene TRBJ2-2; TRBD1 might be the D (5 bases). TRBV23-1 is an ORF; its function is uncertain. The V and J ends lost 1 base and 3 bases respectively, with 18 bases between them. This CDR3 comprises 18 residues. The CDR3 loop is CASSQCKGARKDTGELFF. CDR3 nucleotides: TGCGCCAGCAGTCAATGTAAAGGGGCTCGGAAGGACACCGGGGAGCTGTTTTTT.

V gene TRBV4-1 combines with J gene TRBJ2-5; D is ambiguous. V was trimmed by 0 bases and J by 5 bases, leaving 13 bases between them. This CDR3 is 15 amino acids long. CDR1 and CDR2 (germline): MGHRA, YSYEKL. The CDR3 sequence is CASSQDNYLWETQYF. As DNA, the CDR3 is TGCGCCAGCAGCCAAGATAACTACCTCTGGGAGACCCAGTACTTC.

The chain joins TRBV30 to TRBJ1-6; 7 bases match TRBD1. V shed 5 bases, J shed 9 bases, and the junction held 4 bases outside the gene matches. Germline V lookup: CDR1 GTSNPN, CDR2 SVGIG (reference sequence). This CDR3 spans 12 amino acids. This CDR3 is CAWDRVGSPLHF. DNA of the CDR3: TGTGCCTGGGACAGGGTTGGTTCACCCCTCCACTTT.

This chain connects TRBV5-1 to TRBJ1-2; 8 nucleotides agree with TRBD1. Trimming took 0 bases from V and 8 from J; bases not matched to a gene: 6. CDR3 size: 14 residues. From germline, CDR1 is SGHRS and CDR2 YFSETQ. The CDR3 DNA reads as TGCGCCAGCAGCTTGGGGACAGGGAGACGGGGCTACACCTTC. Translating it yields CASSLGTGRRGYTF. Full variable domain (remainder filled in from reference TRBV5-1 and TRBJ1-2): KAGVTQTPRYLIKTRGQQVTLSCSPISGHRSVSWYQQTPGQGLQFLFEYFSETQRNKGNFPGRFSGRQFSNSRSEMNVSTLELGDSALYLCASSLGTGRRGYTFGSGTRLTVV.

The genes are TRBV28 and TRBJ2-7; 7 nucleotides line up with TRBD2. The CDR3 consists of 14 residues. After removal of 3 bases from V and 2 bases from J, the junction contained 4 bases not matched to a gene. Germline V CDR1 and CDR2: MDHEN, SYDVKM. In DNA form, the CDR3 reads TGTGCCAGCAGTTTTGGTGGGAGGGCCTACGAGCAGTACTTC. It codes for CASSFGGRAYEQYF.

This chain links TRBV24-1 with TRBJ2-2, with 7 bases lining up with TRBD2. Trimming cost V 9 bases and J 6 bases; bases outside gene matches: 3. CDR1 is KGHDR, CDR2 SFDVKD, per germline. The CDR3 sequence is 12 residues long. The CDR3 DNA follows: TGTGCCACCGGCGGGAGAGCCGGGGAGCTGTTTTTT. As protein: CATGGRAGELFF.

The genes are TRBV9 and TRBJ1-2, with 8 nucleotides matching TRBD1. J gave up 3 bases and V 3 bases, and 7 bases lay outside the gene matches. There are 15 residues in the CDR3. The germline V gene has CDR1 SGDLS and CDR2 YYNGEE. The DNA of the CDR3 is TGTGCCAGCAGCGGCCGGGACAGGATTCACTATGGCTACACCTTC. Its translation: CASSGRDRIHYGYTF.

The rearrangement links TRBV4-3 to TRBJ1-4, with D tentatively TRBD1 (5 bases). Germline values: CDR1 LGHNA, CDR2 YSLEER. This CDR3 is 19 amino acids long. Trimming cost V 1 base and J 1 base, with 19 bases left between them. The CDR3 loop reads CASSQARGGGARTNEKLFF. The CDR3 nucleotides read TGCGCCAGCAGCCAAGCCCGGGGGGGAGGGGCTAGAACTAATGAAAAACTGTTTTTT.